This passage covers 28 T cell receptor beta chains from one sample sequenced in a study of cytomegalovirus exposure and HLA in healthy donors (dated 2017 in TCRdb). Libraries were constructed by the immunoSEQ multiplex PCR assay. For the multiplex PCR, a mixture combining 60 forward primers for TCR Vbeta segments and 13 reverse primers for TCR Jbeta segments was used. The table was pulled from immuneACCESS by TCRdb, which kept in-frame rearrangements only. Such tables lose some clones; where checked, under half of the loss comes from unresolved V genes, and the rest has no known cause. The sample table contains roughly 120,000 clones; only one count was recorded for over 70% of them. Over 1.5% of the sample is in the top ten clones. The sequencing sample was made of PBMCs. The receptors were gathered from a woman between 18 and 29 years old in good health and CMV-seronegative.

The chain uses TRBV6-1 and TRBJ2-3; TRBD1 is a possible D gene (6 bases). The CDR3 is made up of 16 amino acids. The V gene's germline CDR1 is MNHNS and CDR2 SASEGT. V was pared by 2 bases and J by 2 bases, with 14 bases between. In DNA, the CDR3 is TGTGCCAGCAGTGAACGGACAGCCCCCTACACAGATACGCAGTATTTT. Translation gives CASSERTAPYTDTQYF.

This chain joins TRBV10-1 and TRBJ2-7, with 7 bases fitting TRBD1. The CDR3 has 15 amino acids. With 3 bases clipped from V and 0 bases from J, the junction kept 5 bases outside the gene matches. Germline CDR1 reads WNHNN; CDR2 reads SYGVQD (reference sequence). The CDR3 region has the DNA TGCGCCAGCAGTGACGCGACAGGGAACTCCTACGAGCAGTACTTC. This codes for CASSDATGNSYEQYF.

For this clone: Sequence at one end of the junction differs from germline and may be a read error. The chain joins TRBV7-9 to TRBJ1-1; no definite D call. CDR3 length: 12 amino acids. Per the germline V gene, CDR1 is SEHNR and CDR2 is FQNEAQ (reference sequence). This CDR3 is CSSSFSTIGAFF. Here the CDR3 DNA reads TGTTCCAGCAGCTTTTCGACAATCGGAGCTTTCTTT.

This chain links TRBV6-5 with TRBJ2-4, with 9 bases fitting TRBD1. CDR3 length equals 14 residues. V was pared by 5 bases and J by 7 bases, with 6 bases of the junction left unmatched. CDR1 and CDR2 (germline): MNHEY, SVGAGI. Here the CDR3 DNA reads TGTGCCAGCAGTCCTGGGACAGGGATCAACATTCAGTACTTC. This gives the protein CASSPGTGINIQYF.

The chain joins TRBV30 to TRBJ2-7; 7 bases line up with TRBD1. The CDR3 is 18 residues long. V shed 3 bases, J shed 3 bases, and the junction held 20 bases outside the gene matches. Germline CDR1 reads GTSNPN; CDR2 reads SVGIG (reference sequence). The CDR3 protein is CAWRAQWQHLGGYYEQYF. In DNA, the CDR3 is TGTGCCTGGAGAGCCCAGTGGCAGCATCTAGGGGGCTACTACGAGCAGTACTTC.

This clone was counted only a few times. The rearrangement links TRBV29-1 to TRBJ2-5, with D perhaps TRBD1 (6 bases). V dropped 7 bases and J dropped 2 bases, with 14 bases sitting between them. There are 13 residues in the CDR3. Germline loops: CDR1 SQVTM, CDR2 ANQGSEA. This CDR3 is CSAWLDRQETQYF. The CDR3 DNA follows: TGCAGCGCCTGGTTGGACAGACAAGAGACCCAGTACTTC. The variable domain in full, with the rest retrieved from reference TRBV29-1 and TRBJ2-5, is SAVISQKPSRDICQRGTSLTIQCQVDSQVTMMFWYRQQPGQSLTLIATANQGSEATYESGFVIDKFPISRPNLTFSTLTVSNMSPEDSSIYLCSAWLDRQETQYFGPGTRLLVL.

The sample holds one count of this clone. V usage is TRBV19 and J usage is TRBJ2-1, with D possibly being TRBD1 (7 bases). V was cut by 5 bases and J by 7 bases, with 18 bases left in between. The CDR3 consists of 15 residues. Germline V lookup: CDR1 LNHDA, CDR2 SQIVND (reference sequence). CDR3 amino acids: CASSPSAPGGNEQFF. DNA of the CDR3: TGTGCCAGTAGTCCGTCTGCCCCAGGGGGGAATGAGCAGTTCTTC.

The chain carries TRBV7-8 and TRBJ2-1, with 7 bases lining up with TRBD2. Germline trimming cut 0 bases from V and 9 bases from J; bases unmatched to any gene: 2. The CDR3 covers 13 residues. The germline CDR1 and CDR2 sequences are SGHVS and FQNEAQ. The DNA of the CDR3 is TGTGCCAGCAGCTTAGCGACTAGCCCTGAGCAGTTCTTC. Amino acid sequence: CASSLATSPEQFF.

V usage is TRBV16 and J usage is TRBJ2-3; 10 bases fit TRBD1. CDR3 length equals 18 residues. From germline, CDR1 is KGHSY and CDR2 FQNENV. The V gene end was trimmed by 2 bases and the J gene end by 1 base; junction bases not matched to a gene: 9. CDR3 sequence reads: CASSQTLGQGLGTDTQYF. In DNA form, the CDR3 reads TGTGCCAGCAGCCAAACCTTGGGACAGGGGCTAGGCACAGATACGCAGTATTTT.

The gene calls are TRBV9 and TRBJ2-3; a possible D gene is TRBD1 (5 bases). Germline V CDR1 and CDR2: SGDLS, YYNGEE. Trimming cost V 0 bases and J 1 base, with 9 bases left between them. The CDR3 totals 15 residues. The CDR3 DNA follows: TGTGCCAGCAGCGTAGAAGGGGATCGCACAGATACGCAGTATTTT. The encoded protein is CASSVEGDRTDTQYF.

This sequence joins TRBV5-4 and TRBJ1-4, with TRBD1 matching 7 bases. The length of the CDR3 is 17 residues. The junction had 12 bases not matched to a gene; V was cut back by 4 bases and J by 3 bases. In germline, CDR1 is SGHNT, CDR2 YYREEE (reference sequence). The CDR3 is CASSPGPNRGSNEKLFF. CDR3 DNA sequence: TGTGCCAGCAGCCCGGGACCCAACAGGGGATCTAATGAAAAACTGTTTTTT.

The gene calls are TRBV29-1 and TRBJ2-5; 7 bases are shared with TRBD1. From germline, CDR1 is SQVTM and CDR2 ANQGSEA. Germline trimming cut 5 bases from V and 5 bases from J; bases unmatched to any gene: 17. This CDR3 is 16 amino acids long. The CDR3 spells CSVPTLRRQGKETQYF. Here the CDR3 DNA reads TGCAGCGTTCCCACTCTTAGAAGACAGGGCAAGGAGACCCAGTACTTC.

This rearrangement joins TRBV28 to TRBJ1-4; perhaps TRBD1 as D (5 bases). CDR3 length equals 17 residues. Germline loops: CDR1 MDHEN, CDR2 SYDVKM. V was clipped by 1 base and J by 3 bases, with 15 bases between them. CDR3 sequence: CASSLFWGAGSNEKLFF. The CDR3 nucleotides read TGTGCCAGCAGTTTATTCTGGGGCGCAGGGTCTAATGAAAAACTGTTTTTT.

This sequence joins TRBV27 and TRBJ2-7; 7 nucleotides agree with TRBD2. Germline trimming cut 6 bases from V and 7 bases from J; bases unmatched to any gene: 21. CDR1 is MNHEY, CDR2 SMNVEV, per germline (reference sequence). This CDR3 is built from 17 residues. The CDR3 spells CASRKNFIRGSLQEQYF. Here the CDR3 DNA reads TGTGCCAGCAGGAAAAACTTTATCCGCGGGAGTTTGCAGGAGCAGTACTTC.

The chain is built from TRBV11-2 and TRBJ2-7; possibly TRBD2 for D (5 bases). V shed 6 bases and J shed 1 base, with 16 bases lying between them. The CDR3 totals 15 residues. The V gene's germline CDR1 is SGHAT and CDR2 FQNNGV. CDR3 sequence (DNA): TGTGCCAGCAGGTATTCGGGAACTGAATCCTACGAGCAGTACTTC. Translating it yields CASRYSGTESYEQYF.

The chain couples TRBV10-3 to TRBJ1-5, with D possibly matching TRBD1 (6 bases). CDR1 and CDR2 from the germline V gene are ENHRY and SYGVKD. V lost 0 bases and J 9 bases, leaving 9 bases between the germline ends. The CDR3 totals 13 residues. The CDR3 loop reads CAISESRGGPQHF. The CDR3 coding sequence is TGTGCCATCAGTGAGTCGAGGGGGGGGCCCCAGCATTTT.

The rearrangement links TRBV7-9 to TRBJ1-4; D unclear. V was trimmed by 5 bases and J by 7 bases, leaving 14 bases between them. CDR1 and CDR2 from the germline V gene are SEHNR and FQNEAQ (reference sequence). The CDR3 contains 14 residues. The CDR3 DNA sequence: TGTGCCAGCAGCCGTGAAAGGAGGCGTGAAAAACTGTTTTTT. Protein sequence: CASSRERRREKLFF. Based on the CDR3 plus reference TRBV7-9 and TRBJ1-4, the full variable domain is DTGVSQNPRHKITKRGQNVTFRCDPISEHNRLYWYRQTLGQGPEFLTYFQNEAQLEKSRLLSDRFSAERPKGSFSTLEIQRTEQGDSAMYLCASSRERRREKLFFGSGTQLSVL.

The rearrangement joins TRBV5-1 to TRBJ1-2; 9 nucleotides match TRBD1. This CDR3 has 13 residues. Germline-derived CDR1 and CDR2 are SGHRS and YFSETQ. J lost 4 bases, V lost 4 bases, and 2 bases had no gene match. The CDR3 nucleotides are TGCGCCAGCAGCACGGGACAGGGCTATGGCTACACCTTC. Translated, it gives CASSTGQGYGYTF.

The V call is TRBV9, the J call TRBJ1-1; D is perhaps TRBD1 (5 bases). Germline CDR1 is SGDLS and CDR2 is YYNGEE. The CDR3 covers 16 residues. The V and J ends lost 2 bases and 4 bases respectively, with 18 bases between them. CDR3 loop: CASSVLPRDSTTEAFF. CDR3 DNA: TGTGCCAGCAGCGTCCTACCACGGGACTCCACCACTGAAGCTTTCTTT.

The V gene is TRBV7-2, the J gene TRBJ1-1; possibly TRBD1 for D (6 bases). V was clipped by 1 base and J by 6 bases, with 12 bases between them. The CDR3 totals 14 residues. Looked up from germline, CDR1 is SGHTA and CDR2 is FQGNSA. The CDR3 DNA reads TGTGCCAGCAGCTTAGTTGGGGGCTTATCTGAAGCTTTCTTT. This encodes CASSLVGGLSEAFF.

The V call is TRBV30, the J call TRBJ1-5, with TRBD1 matching over 8 bases. The CDR3 runs 17 residues. The V and J ends lost 2 bases and 1 base, in that order; junction bases with no gene match: 10. Germline V gives CDR1 GTSNPN, CDR2 SVGIG (reference sequence). Here the CDR3 reads CAWSTNSGGWSNQPQHF. As DNA, the CDR3 is TGTGCCTGGAGTACAAACTCAGGGGGCTGGAGCAATCAGCCCCAGCATTTT.

Only a few counts were recorded for this clone. The chain uses TRBV2 and TRBJ1-6; D call uncertain. V was trimmed by 3 bases and J by 7 bases, leaving 4 bases between them. This CDR3 contains 12 residues. CDR1 and CDR2 from the germline V gene are SNHLY and FYNNEI. CDR3 nucleotides: TGTGCCAGCAGTGAGGAGAATTCACCCCTCCACTTT. Amino acid sequence: CASSEENSPLHF. Together with reference TRBV2 and TRBJ1-6, the CDR3 gives the full variable domain: EPEVTQTPSHQVTQMGQEVILRCVPISNHLYFYWYRQILGQKVEFLVSFYNNEISEKSEIFDDQFSVERPDGSNFTLKIRSTKLEDSAMYFCASSEENSPLHFGNGTRLTVT.

On this clone: Other DNA sequences from this sample encode an identical CDR3 as well. The chain uses TRBV30 and TRBJ1-4, with unresolved D. In germline, CDR1 is GTSNPN, CDR2 SVGIG (reference sequence). CDR3 size: 15 residues. Trimming pared 8 bases from V and 4 bases from J, leaving 20 bases between. DNA for the CDR3: TGTGCCCTTTCCCGCGGTGTGGCGATTAATGAAAAACTGTTTTTT. It specifies CALSRGVAINEKLFF.

The chain combines TRBV28 with TRBJ1-1, with D unresolved. Trimming pared 2 bases from V and 6 bases from J, leaving 7 bases between. Germline V CDR1 and CDR2: MDHEN, SYDVKM. The CDR3 length is 12 residues. CDR3 nucleotides: TGTGCCAGCAGTTTAAGGCAGGCTGAAGCTTTCTTT. Protein sequence: CASSLRQAEAFF. The full variable domain, completed using reference TRBV28 and TRBJ1-1, is DVKVTQSSRYLVKRTGEKVFLECVQDMDHENMFWYRQDPGLGLRLIYFSYDVKMKEKGDIPEGYSVSREKKERFSLILESASTNQTSMYLCASSLRQAEAFFGQGTRLTVV.

The J gene is TRBJ2-1, the V gene TRBV10-3; 12 bases agree with TRBD2. In germline, CDR1 is ENHRY, CDR2 SYGVKD. This CDR3 is 16 amino acids long. With V trimmed by 6 bases and J by 4 bases, 7 bases remained unmatched. CDR3 amino acids: CAISRTSGELYNEQFF. DNA of the CDR3: TGTGCCATCAGCAGGACTAGCGGGGAGTTGTACAATGAGCAGTTCTTC.

Concerning this clone itself: One end of the junction does not line up with germline, which may come from a read error. The genes are TRBV23-1 and TRBJ1-4, with D hard to call. TRBV23-1 counts as an open reading frame of uncertain function. This CDR3 has 11 residues. The CDR3 sequence: CASNPRGGVVF. The CDR3 DNA reads TGCGCCAGCAACCCGCGGGGTGGGGTGGTTTTT.

V gene TRBV6-5 combines with J gene TRBJ2-7; 7 nucleotides line up with TRBD1. The CDR3 totals 15 residues. Losses at the gene ends were 4 bases for V and 1 base for J; bases not matched to a gene: 7. Germline CDR1 reads MNHEY; CDR2 reads SVGAGI. CDR3 coding DNA: TGTGCCAGCAGTTTGGGGACAGCAAGATCCTACGAGCAGTACTTC. Translating it yields CASSLGTARSYEQYF.

The rearrangement joins TRBV6-5 to TRBJ1-2; the match to TRBD1 covers 7 bases. Germline trimming cut 6 bases from V and 7 bases from J; bases unmatched to any gene: 8. The CDR3 has 13 residues. Germline CDR1 and CDR2: MNHEY and SVGAGI. DNA for the CDR3: TGTGCCAGCAGCCTACAGGGGAAGTTTGGCTACACCTTC. Protein product: CASSLQGKFGYTF.